Included here is one T cell receptor beta chain sequence, with context. Original processing notes: For nucleated cells, counts were estimated from reference gene primer amplification. TCRdb's copy holds only in-frame clones and misses some; the assay was immunoSEQ multiplex PCR. The DNA was the basis for D and trimming; V, J and clone size are from that table. The sample lists roughly 38,000 clones, 65% to 75% seen once, with about 10% in the top ten. The J segment lost 4 bases and the V segment lost 1 base, leaving 6 bases of the junction unmatched. CDR3 length: 16 amino acids. CDR1 is MGHDK and CDR2 is SYGVNS in the germline V gene. Enrolment of Seattle patients took place during active infection, and they were followed longitudinally. The sample originates from a study of blood T cell repertoires in COVID-19. Study information: The samples span acute and convalescent COVID-19 from the United States, Italy and Spain.

The rearrangement uses TRBV25-1 and TRBJ2-2; TRBD1 agrees at 7 bases. The TCR sequence derives from a man between 70 and 80 years old with COVID-19, enrolled during active disease. Sequences were obtained from peripheral blood. The CDR3 nucleotides are TGTGCCAGCAGTGAATCTTACAGGGGTGGCACCGGGGAGCTGTTTTTT. This gives the protein CASSESYRGGTGELFF.